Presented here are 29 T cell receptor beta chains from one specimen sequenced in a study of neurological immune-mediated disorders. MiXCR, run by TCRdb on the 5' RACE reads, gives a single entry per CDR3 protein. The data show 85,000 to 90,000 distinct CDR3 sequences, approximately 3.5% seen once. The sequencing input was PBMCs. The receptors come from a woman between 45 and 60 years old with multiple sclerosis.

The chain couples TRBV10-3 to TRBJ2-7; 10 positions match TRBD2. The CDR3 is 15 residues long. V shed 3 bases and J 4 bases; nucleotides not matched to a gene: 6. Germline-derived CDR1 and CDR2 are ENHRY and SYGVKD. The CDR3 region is CAISEPSSGGYEQYF. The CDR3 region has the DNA TGTGCCATCAGTGAACCTTCTAGCGGGGGTTACGAGCAGTACTTC.

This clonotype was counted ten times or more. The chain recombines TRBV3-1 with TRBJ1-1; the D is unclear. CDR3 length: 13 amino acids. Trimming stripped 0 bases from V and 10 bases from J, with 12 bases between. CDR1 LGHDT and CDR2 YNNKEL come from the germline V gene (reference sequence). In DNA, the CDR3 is TGTGCCAGCAGCCAAGAACTCTTCGTGGGAGCTTTCTTT. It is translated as CASSQELFVGAFF.

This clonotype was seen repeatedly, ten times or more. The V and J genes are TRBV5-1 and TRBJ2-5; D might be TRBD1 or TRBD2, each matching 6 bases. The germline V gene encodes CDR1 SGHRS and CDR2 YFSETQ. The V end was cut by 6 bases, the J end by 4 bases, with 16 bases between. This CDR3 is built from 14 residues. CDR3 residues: CASNRGPSTETQYF. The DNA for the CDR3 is TGCGCCAGCAACCGGGGGCCTTCCACAGAGACCCAGTACTTC.

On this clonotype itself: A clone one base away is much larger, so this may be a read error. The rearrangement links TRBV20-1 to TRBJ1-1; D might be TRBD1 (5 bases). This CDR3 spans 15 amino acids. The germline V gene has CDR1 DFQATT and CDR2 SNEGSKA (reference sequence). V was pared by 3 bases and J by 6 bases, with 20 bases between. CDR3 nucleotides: TGCAGTGCTAGTTTGTGGAGGGGATCGGACTCTGAAGCTTTCTTT. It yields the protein CSASLWRGSDSEAFF.

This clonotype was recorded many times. The DNA of the CDR3 is TGTGCCAGCAGCTTACTACAGGGATCCAACTACGAGCAGTACTTC. This gives the protein CASSLLQGSNYEQYF. V and J are TRBV11-1 and TRBJ2-7, with D perhaps matching TRBD1 (6 bases). The CDR3 has 15 residues. The germline gives CDR1 SGHAT, CDR2 FQDESV (reference sequence). The V end lost 2 bases, the J end lost 3 bases, and 14 bases lay between the germline ends.

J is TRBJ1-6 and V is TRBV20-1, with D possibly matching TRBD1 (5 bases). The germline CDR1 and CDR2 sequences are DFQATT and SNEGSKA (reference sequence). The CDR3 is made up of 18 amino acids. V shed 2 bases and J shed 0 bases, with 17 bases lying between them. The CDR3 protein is CSARQTVPSSSYNSPLHF. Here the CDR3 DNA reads TGCAGTGCTAGACAGACAGTGCCCTCAAGCTCCTATAATTCACCCCTCCACTTT.

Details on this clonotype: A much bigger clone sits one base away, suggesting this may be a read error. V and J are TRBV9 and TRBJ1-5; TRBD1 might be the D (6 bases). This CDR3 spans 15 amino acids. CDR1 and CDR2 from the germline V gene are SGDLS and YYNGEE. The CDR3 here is CASSVAGADNQPQNF. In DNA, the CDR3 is TGTGCCAGCAGCGTAGCAGGGGCAGACAATCAGCCCCAGAATTTT.

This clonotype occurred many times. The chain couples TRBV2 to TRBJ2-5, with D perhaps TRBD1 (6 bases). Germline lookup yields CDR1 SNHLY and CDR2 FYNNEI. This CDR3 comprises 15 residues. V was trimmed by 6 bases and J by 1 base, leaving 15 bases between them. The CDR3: CASSLRRTAQETQYF. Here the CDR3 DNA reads TGTGCCAGCAGCCTCCGGCGGACAGCCCAAGAGACCCAGTACTTC. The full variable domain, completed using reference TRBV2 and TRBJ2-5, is EPEVTQTPSHQVTQMGQEVILRCVPISNHLYFYWYRQILGQKVEFLVSFYNNEISEKSEIFDDQFSVERPDGSNFTLKIRSTKLEDSAMYFCASSLRRTAQETQYFGPGTRLLVL.

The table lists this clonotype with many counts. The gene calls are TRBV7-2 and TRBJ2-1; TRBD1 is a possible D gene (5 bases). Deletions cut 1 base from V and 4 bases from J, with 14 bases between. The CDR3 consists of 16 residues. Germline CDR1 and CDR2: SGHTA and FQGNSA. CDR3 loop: CASSLDIRTLYNEQFF. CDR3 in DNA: TGTGCCAGCAGCTTAGACATCAGGACACTGTACAATGAGCAGTTCTTC.

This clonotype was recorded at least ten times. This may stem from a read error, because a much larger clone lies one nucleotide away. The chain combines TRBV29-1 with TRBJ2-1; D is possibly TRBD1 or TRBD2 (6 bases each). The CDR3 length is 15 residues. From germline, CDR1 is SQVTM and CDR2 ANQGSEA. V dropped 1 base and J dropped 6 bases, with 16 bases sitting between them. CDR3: CSVEAELGGPNEQFF. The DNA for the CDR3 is TGCAGCGTTGAAGCTGAACTAGGGGGGCCCAATGAGCAGTTCTTC.

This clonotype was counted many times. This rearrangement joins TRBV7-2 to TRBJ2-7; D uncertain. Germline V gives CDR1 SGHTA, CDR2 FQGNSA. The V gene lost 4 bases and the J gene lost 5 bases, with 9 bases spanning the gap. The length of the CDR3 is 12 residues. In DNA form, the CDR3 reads TGTGCCAGCAGCTCCCGTTTTCACGAGCAGTACTTC. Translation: CASSSRFHEQYF. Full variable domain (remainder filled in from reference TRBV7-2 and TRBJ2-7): GAGVSQSPSNKVTEKGKDVELRCDPISGHTALYWYRQSLGQGLEFLIYFQGNSAPDKSGLPSDRFSAERTGGSVSTLTIQRTQQEDSAVYLCASSSRFHEQYFGPGTRLTVT.

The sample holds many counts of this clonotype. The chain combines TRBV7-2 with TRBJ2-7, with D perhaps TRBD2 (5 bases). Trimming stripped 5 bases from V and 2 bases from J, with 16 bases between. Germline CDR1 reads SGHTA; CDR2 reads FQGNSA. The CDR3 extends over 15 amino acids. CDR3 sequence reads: CASSGSRVSTYEQYF. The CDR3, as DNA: TGTGCCAGCAGCGGCTCGAGGGTTTCTACCTACGAGCAGTACTTC. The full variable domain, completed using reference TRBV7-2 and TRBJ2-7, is GAGVSQSPSNKVTEKGKDVELRCDPISGHTALYWYRQSLGQGLEFLIYFQGNSAPDKSGLPSDRFSAERTGGSVSTLTIQRTQQEDSAVYLCASSGSRVSTYEQYFGPGTRLTVT.

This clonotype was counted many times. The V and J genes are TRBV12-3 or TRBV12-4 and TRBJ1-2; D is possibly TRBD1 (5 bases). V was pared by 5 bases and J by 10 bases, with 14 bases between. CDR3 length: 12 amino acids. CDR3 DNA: TGTGCCAGCAGTGTTGACAGACATGCCTACACCTTC. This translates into CASSVDRHAYTF.

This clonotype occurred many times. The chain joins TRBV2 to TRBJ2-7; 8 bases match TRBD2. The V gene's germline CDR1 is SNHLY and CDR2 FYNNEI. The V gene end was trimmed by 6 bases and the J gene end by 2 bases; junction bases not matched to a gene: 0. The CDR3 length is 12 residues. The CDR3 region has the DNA TGTGCCAGCAGGCGGGGGGCCTACGAGCAGTACTTC. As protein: CASRRGAYEQYF.

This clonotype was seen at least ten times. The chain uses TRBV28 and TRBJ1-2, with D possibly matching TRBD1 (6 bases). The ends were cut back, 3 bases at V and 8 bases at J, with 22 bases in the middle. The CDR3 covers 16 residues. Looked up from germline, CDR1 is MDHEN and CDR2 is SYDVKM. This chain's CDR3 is CASSLIGQPILGGYTF. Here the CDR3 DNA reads TGTGCCAGCAGTTTGATAGGACAGCCCATATTGGGGGGCTACACCTTC.

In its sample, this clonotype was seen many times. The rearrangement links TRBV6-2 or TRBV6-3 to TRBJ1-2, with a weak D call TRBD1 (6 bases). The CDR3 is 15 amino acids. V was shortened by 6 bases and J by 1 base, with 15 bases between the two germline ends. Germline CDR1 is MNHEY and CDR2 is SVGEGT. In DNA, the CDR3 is TGTGCCAGCAGCCGGGACAATAATCTTAACTATGGCTACACCTTC. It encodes CASSRDNNLNYGYTF.

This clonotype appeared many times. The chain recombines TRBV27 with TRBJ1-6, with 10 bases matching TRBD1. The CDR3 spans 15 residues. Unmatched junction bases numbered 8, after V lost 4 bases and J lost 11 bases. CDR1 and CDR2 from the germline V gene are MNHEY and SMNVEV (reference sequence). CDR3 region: CASSSRDRGFTPLHF. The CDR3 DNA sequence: TGTGCCAGCAGTTCCCGGGACAGGGGATTTACACCCCTCCACTTT.

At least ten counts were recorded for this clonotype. The CDR3 region is CASSVDGGLTDTQYF. CDR3 DNA sequence: TGTGCCAGCAGCGTAGACGGGGGGCTAACAGATACGCAGTATTTT. The chain carries TRBV9 and TRBJ2-3; D is possibly TRBD2 (7 bases). Trimming left V 0 bases short and J 3 bases short, with 11 bases between. CDR1 is SGDLS and CDR2 is YYNGEE in the germline V gene. This CDR3 has 15 amino acids.

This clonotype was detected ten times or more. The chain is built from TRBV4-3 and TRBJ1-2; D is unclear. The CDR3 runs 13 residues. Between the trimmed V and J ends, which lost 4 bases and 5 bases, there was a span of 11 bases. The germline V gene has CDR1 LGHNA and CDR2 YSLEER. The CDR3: CASSPSGGYGYTF. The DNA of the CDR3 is TGCGCCAGCAGCCCCAGTGGAGGGTATGGCTACACCTTC.

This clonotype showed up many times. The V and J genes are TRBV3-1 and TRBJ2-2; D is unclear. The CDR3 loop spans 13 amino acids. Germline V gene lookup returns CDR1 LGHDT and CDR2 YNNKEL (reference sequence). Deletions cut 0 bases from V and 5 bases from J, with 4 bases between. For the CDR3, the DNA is TGTGCCAGCAGCCAAGATCAAACCGGGGAGCTGTTTTTT. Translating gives CASSQDQTGELFF.

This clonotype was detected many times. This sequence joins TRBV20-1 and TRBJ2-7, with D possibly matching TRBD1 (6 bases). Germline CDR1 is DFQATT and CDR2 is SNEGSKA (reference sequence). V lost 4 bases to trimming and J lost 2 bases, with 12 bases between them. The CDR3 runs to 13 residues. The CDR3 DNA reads TGCAGTGCTACTAGGACAGTTCCCTACGAGCAGTACTTC. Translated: CSATRTVPYEQYF.

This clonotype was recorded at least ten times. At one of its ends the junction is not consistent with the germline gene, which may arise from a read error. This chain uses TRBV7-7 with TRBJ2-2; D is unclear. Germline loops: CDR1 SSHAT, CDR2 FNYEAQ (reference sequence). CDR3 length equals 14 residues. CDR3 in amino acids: CASSPTWATGELFF. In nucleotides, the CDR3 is TGTGCTAGCAGCCCAACTTGGGCCACCGGGGAGCTGTTTTTT.

This CDR3 is CASSLEQPGGYTF. The CDR3 bases are TGCGCCAGCAGCTTGGAACAGCCGGGAGGCTACACCTTC. The chain uses TRBV5-1 and TRBJ1-2; D gene uncertain. The CDR3 runs 13 residues. Trimming removed 0 bases from V and 8 bases from J, with 11 bases in between. Germline values: CDR1 SGHRS, CDR2 YFSETQ.

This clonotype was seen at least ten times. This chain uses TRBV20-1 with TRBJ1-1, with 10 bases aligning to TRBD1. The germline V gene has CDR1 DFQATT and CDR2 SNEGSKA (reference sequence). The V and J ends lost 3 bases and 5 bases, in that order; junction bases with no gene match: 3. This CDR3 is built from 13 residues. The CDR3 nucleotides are TGCAGTGCTAGGACAGGGGGCCAAACTGAAGCTTTCTTT. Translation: CSARTGGQTEAFF.

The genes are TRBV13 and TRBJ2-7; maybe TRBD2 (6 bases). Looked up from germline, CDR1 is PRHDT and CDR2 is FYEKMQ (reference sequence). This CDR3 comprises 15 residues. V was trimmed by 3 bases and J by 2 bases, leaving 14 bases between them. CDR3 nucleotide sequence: TGTGCCAGCAGCTTGGGCGAGCGGGCCCCCTACGAGCAGTACTTC. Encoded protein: CASSLGERAPYEQYF. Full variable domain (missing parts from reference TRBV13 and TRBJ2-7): AAGVIQSPRHLIKEKRETATLKCYPIPRHDTVYWYQQGPGQDPQFLISFYEKMQSDKGSIPDRFSAQQFSDYHSELNMSSLELGDSALYFCASSLGERAPYEQYFGPGTRLTVT.

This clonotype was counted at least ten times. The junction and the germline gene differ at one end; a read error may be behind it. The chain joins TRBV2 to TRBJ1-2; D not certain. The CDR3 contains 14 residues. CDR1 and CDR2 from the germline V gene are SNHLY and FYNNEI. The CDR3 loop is CASGEVPRGIGYTF. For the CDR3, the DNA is TGTGCCAGCGGTGAGGTTCCCAGAGGGATTGGCTACACCTTC.

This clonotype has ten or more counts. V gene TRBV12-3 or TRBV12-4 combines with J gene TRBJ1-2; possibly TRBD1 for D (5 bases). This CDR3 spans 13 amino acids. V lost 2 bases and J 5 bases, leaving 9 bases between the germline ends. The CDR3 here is CASSLTGGYGYTF. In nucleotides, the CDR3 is TGTGCCAGCAGTTTAACAGGAGGGTATGGCTACACCTTC.

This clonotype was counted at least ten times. The CDR3 loop reads CASSYAPQAGGEKLFF. In nucleotides, the CDR3 is TGTGCCAGCAGTTACGCCCCTCAAGCGGGCGGTGAAAAACTGTTTTTT. The gene calls are TRBV6-5 and TRBJ1-4; D call uncertain. Germline values: CDR1 MNHEY, CDR2 SVGAGI. The CDR3 is 16 amino acids. Trimming took 2 bases from V and 7 from J, leaving 17 bases between them.

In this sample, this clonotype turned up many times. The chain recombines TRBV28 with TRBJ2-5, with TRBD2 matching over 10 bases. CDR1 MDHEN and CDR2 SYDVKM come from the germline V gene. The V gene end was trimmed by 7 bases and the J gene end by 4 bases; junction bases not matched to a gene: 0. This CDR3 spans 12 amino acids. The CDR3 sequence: CASIAGGETQYF. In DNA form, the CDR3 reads TGTGCCAGCATAGCGGGAGGAGAGACCCAGTACTTC.